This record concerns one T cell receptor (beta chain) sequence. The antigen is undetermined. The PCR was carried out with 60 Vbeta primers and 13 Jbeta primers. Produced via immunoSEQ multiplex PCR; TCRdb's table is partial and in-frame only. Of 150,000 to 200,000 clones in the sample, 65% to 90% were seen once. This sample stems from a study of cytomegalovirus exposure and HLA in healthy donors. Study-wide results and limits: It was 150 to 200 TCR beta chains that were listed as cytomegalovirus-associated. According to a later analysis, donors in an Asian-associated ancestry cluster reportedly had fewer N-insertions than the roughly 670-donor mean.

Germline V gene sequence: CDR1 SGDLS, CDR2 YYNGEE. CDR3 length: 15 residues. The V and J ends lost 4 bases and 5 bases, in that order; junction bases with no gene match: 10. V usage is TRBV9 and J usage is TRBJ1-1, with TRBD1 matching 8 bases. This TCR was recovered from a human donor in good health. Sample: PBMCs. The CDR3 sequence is CASSPGTGPGTEAFF. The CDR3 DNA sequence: TGTGCCAGCAGCCCGGGGACAGGTCCGGGGACTGAAGCTTTCTTT.